This T cell receptor beta chain stems from a study of OX40 agonist ivuxolimab in advanced cancers. Across the study: Intravenous ivuxolimab was administered to patients every 2 weeks at 0.01 to 10 mg/kg. Hepatocellular carcinoma, melanoma, renal cell or head and neck cancer affected the dose-escalation patients.

Germline V gene lookup returns CDR1 LGHNA and CDR2 YNFKEQ. V dropped 0 bases and J dropped 4 bases, with 10 bases sitting between them. The CDR3 totals 16 residues. A note on this clone: Its antigen is undetermined.

General study findings and limits: Expanded clones tended on average to be more numerous among CD8+ T cells than CD4+.

Using immunoSEQ multiplex PCR, the repertoire was profiled, and TCRdb retains in-frame clones only, with some absent. Among tens of thousands of clones listed, around 81% were seen once. This clonotype was obtained from an adult with an advanced solid tumor such as melanoma, head and neck, liver or kidney cancer. V gene TRBV4-2 combines with J gene TRBJ1-6; possible D gene TRBD1, 5 bases. This material consisted of CD4+ or CD8+ T cells sorted from blood, taken in a trial of the OX40 agonist ivuxolimab. The chain's CDR3 is CASSQEAQGYNSPLHF. DNA of the CDR3: TGTGCCAGCAGCCAAGAGGCGCAGGGATATAATTCACCCCTCCACTTT.